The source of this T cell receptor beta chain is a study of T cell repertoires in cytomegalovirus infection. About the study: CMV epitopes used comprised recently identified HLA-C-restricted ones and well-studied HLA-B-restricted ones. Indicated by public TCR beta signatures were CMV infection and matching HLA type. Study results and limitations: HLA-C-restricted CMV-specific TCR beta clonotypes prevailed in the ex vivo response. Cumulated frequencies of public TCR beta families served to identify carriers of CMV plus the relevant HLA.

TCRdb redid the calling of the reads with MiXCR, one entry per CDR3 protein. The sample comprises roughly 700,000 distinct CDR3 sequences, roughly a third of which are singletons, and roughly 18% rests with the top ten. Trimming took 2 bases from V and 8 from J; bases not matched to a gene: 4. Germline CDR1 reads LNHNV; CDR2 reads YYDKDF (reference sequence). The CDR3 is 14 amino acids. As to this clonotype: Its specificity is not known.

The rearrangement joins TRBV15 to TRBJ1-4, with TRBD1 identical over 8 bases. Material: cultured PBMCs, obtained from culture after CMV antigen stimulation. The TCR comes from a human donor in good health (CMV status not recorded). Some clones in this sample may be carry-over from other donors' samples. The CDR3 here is CATSRQGAREKLFF. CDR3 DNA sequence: TGTGCCACCAGCAGACAGGGGGCACGGGAAAAACTGTTTTTT. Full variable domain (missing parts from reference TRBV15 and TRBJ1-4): DAMVIQNPRYQVTQFGKPVTLSCSQTLNHNVMYWYQQKSSQAPKLLFHYYDKDFNNEADTPDNFQSRRPNTSFCFLDIRSPGLGDTAMYLCATSRQGAREKLFFGSGTQLSVL.